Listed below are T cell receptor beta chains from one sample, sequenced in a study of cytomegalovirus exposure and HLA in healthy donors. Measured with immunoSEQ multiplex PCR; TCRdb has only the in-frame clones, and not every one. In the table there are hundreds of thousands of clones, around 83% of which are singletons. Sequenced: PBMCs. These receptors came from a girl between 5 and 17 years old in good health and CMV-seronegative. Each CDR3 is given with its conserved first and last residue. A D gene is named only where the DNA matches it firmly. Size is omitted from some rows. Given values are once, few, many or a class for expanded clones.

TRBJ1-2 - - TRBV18 CASSPNRDTNYGYTF TGTGCCAGCTCACCAAACCGGGACACAAACTATGGCTACACCTTC
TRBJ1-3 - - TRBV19 CATSPDGGYSGNTIYF TGTGCCACCTCCCCGGATGGGGGCTACTCTGGAAACACCATATATTTT
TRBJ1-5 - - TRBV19 CASSKFPNEGNQPQHF TGTGCCAGTAGTAAGTTCCCGAACGAGGGCAATCAGCCCCAGCATTTT
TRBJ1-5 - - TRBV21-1 CASRAGGPNQPQHF TGTGCCAGCAGGGCAGGGGGCCCTAATCAGCCCCAGCATTTT
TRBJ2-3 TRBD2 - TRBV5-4 CASSPGLMTSGKTDTQYF TGTGCCAGCAGCCCCGGCCTAATGACTAGCGGGAAGACAGATACGCAGTATTTT
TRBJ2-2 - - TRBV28 CASSLGRRVTGELFF TGTGCCAGCAGTTTAGGGAGGAGAGTAACCGGGGAGCTGTTTTTT
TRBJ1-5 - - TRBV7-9 CASSPFEGVVQPQHF TGTGCCAGCAGCCCCTTTGAGGGGGTTGTTCAGCCCCAGCATTTT
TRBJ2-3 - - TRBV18 CASSRLEIPLGTDTQYF TGTGCCAGCTCGCGGCTCGAAATTCCTCTCGGAACAGATACGCAGTATTTT
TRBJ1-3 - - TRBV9 CASSGRMTGPGNTIYF TGTGCCAGCAGCGGAAGAATGACAGGTCCTGGAAACACCATATATTTT
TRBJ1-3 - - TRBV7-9 CASSPEIAGAGNTIYF TGTGCCAGCAGCCCAGAGATTGCGGGCGCTGGAAACACCATATATTTT
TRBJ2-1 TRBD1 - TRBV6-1 CASCRQGVCVGEQFF TGTGCCAGCTGCAGGCAGGGGGTATGTGTGGGTGAGCAGTTCTTC
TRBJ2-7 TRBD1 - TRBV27 CASSPPIRTGPYEQYF TGTGCCAGCAGTCCTCCAATAAGGACAGGGCCCTACGAGCAGTACTTC
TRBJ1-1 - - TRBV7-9 CSSSLIPAEAFF TGTTCCAGCAGCTTAATTCCGGCTGAAGCTTTCTTT
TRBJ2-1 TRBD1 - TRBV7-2 CASSRRQAPNRGKNEQFF TGTGCCAGCAGCAGGAGGCAAGCCCCCAACAGGGGGAAAAATGAGCAGTTCTTC
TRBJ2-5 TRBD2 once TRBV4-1 CASSRKRGQETQYF TGCGCCAGCAGCCGGAAGCGGGGCCAAGAGACCCAGTACTTC
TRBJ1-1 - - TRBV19 CASSARNTEAFF TGTGCCAGTAGTGCCAGAAACACTGAAGCTTTCTTT
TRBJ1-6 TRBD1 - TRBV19 CASSDRVGNSPLHF TGTGCCAGTAGTGACAGGGTGGGTAATTCACCCCTCCACTTT
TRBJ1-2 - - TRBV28 CASSLSSGGYTF TGTGCCAGCAGTTTAAGCAGCGGGGGCTACACCTTC
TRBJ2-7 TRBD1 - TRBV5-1 CASSRGRQGGRYEQYF TGCGCCAGCAGCAGGGGCCGACAGGGCGGTCGGTACGAGCAGTACTTC
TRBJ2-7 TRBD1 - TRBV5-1 CASSLTGQGSYEQYF TGCGCCAGCAGCTTGACTGGACAGGGCTCCTACGAGCAGTACTTC
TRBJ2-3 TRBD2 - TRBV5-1 CASSYRLAGVFMTDTQYF TGCGCCAGCAGCTACCGACTAGCGGGAGTGTTCATGACAGATACGCAGTATTTT
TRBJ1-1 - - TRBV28 CASSLGGAGAFF TGTGCCAGCAGTCTAGGGGGGGCCGGAGCTTTCTTT
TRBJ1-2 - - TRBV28 CASTRGVNYGYTF TGTGCCAGCACCCGGGGGGTGAACTATGGCTACACCTTC
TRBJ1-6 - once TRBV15 CATSRTASYNSPLHF TGTGCCACCAGTAGGACAGCCTCCTATAATTCACCCCTCCACTTT
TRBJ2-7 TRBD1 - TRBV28 CASSSGQAGEQYF TGTGCCAGCAGTTCGGGACAGGCGGGCGAGCAGTACTTC
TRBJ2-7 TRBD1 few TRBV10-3 CAISLPTGASYEQYF TGTGCCATCTCCCTCCCGACAGGGGCCTCCTACGAGCAGTACTTC
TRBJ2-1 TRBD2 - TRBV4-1 CASSQGAGGSYNEQFF TGCGCCAGCAGCCAAGGCGCGGGGGGGAGTTACAATGAGCAGTTCTTC
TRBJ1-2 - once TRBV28 CASSRQAINYGYTF TGTGCCAGCAGCCGACAGGCTATTAACTATGGCTACACCTTC
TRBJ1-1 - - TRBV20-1 CSARDLVEAFF TGCAGTGCTAGAGATCTCGTTGAAGCTTTCTTT
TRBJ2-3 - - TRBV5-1 CASSLDGGYTDTQYF TGCGCCAGCAGCTTGGACGGCGGCTACACAGATACGCAGTATTTT
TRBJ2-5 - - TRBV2 CASSHLDYYWVKETQYF TGTGCCAGCAGTCACCTCGACTATTATTGGGTAAAAGAGACCCAGTACTTC
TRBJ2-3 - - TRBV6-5 CASSPLASSTDTQYF TGTGCCAGCAGCCCCCTAGCGTCTAGCACAGATACGCAGTATTTT
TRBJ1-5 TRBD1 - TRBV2 CASRKQGNSNQPQHF TGTGCCAGCAGAAAACAGGGGAATAGCAATCAGCCCCAGCATTTT
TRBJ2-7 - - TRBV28 CASSSETKGPRVWEQYF TGTGCCAGCAGTTCGGAGACAAAGGGCCCCAGGGTGTGGGAGCAGTACTTC
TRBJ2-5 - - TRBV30 CAWSVLSQETQYF TGTGCCTGGAGTGTACTGTCCCAAGAGACCCAGTACTTC
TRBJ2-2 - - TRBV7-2 CASSPMSRRGELFF TGTGCCAGCAGCCCAATGTCCAGGCGAGGGGAGCTGTTTTTT
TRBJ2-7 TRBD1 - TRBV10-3 CAIRSLVSGQGSWEQYF TGTGCCATCAGATCATTGGTATCGGGACAGGGGAGTTGGGAGCAGTACTTC
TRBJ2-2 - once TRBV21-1 CASSKPDRGQGWNTGELFF TGTGCCAGCAGCAAACCCGACAGGGGGCAGGGTTGGAACACCGGGGAGCTGTTTTTT
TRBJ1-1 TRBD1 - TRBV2 CASRNTGGMDEAFF TGTGCCAGCAGGAACACAGGGGGCATGGATGAAGCTTTCTTT
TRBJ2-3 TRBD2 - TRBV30 CASQTSGFTDTQYF TGTGCCTCTCAGACTAGCGGATTCACAGATACGCAGTATTTT
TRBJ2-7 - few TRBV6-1 CASRGPYEQYF TGTGCCTCCAGGGGACCCTACGAGCAGTACTTC
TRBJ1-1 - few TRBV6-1 CAGQTGGNTEAFF TGTGCCGGCCAGACAGGAGGCAACACTGAAGCTTTCTTT
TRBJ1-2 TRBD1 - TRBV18 CASSPETGGSYGYTF TGTGCCAGCTCACCAGAGACAGGGGGTTCCTATGGCTACACCTTC
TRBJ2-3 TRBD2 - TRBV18 CASSRRGLAGQTDTQYF TGTGCCAGCTCACGGCGGGGACTAGCGGGACAGACAGATACGCAGTATTTT
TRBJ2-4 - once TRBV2 CASRILAKNIQYF TGTGCCAGCAGGATACTAGCCAAAAACATTCAGTACTTC
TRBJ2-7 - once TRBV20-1 CSGRAYYEQYF TGCAGTGGGAGGGCCTACTACGAGCAGTACTTC
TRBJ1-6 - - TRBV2 CASSERGHLSPLHF TGTGCCAGCAGTGAAAGGGGACACCTTTCACCCCTCCACTTT
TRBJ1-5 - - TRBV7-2 CASSFTAGSNQPQHF TGTGCCAGCAGCTTTACCGCAGGGTCCAATCAGCCCCAGCATTTT
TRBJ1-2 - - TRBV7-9 CASSLDSSGYTF TGTGCCAGCAGCTTAGACAGCTCTGGCTACACCTTC
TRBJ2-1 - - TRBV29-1 CSVRPASSYNEQFF TGCAGCGTCCGCCCCGCGAGCTCCTACAATGAGCAGTTCTTC